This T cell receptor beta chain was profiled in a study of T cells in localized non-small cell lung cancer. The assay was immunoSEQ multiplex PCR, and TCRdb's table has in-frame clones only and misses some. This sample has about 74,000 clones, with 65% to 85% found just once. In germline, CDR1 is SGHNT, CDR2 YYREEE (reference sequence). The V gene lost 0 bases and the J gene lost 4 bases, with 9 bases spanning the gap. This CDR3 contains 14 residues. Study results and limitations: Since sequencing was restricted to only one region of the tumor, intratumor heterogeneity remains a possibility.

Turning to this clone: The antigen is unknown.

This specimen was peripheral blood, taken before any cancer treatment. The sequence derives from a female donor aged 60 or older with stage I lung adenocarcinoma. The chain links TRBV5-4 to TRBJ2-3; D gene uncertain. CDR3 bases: TGTGCCAGCAGCTTGGAGGGTTACGCAGATACGCAGTATTTT. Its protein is CASSLEGYADTQYF.